This T cell receptor beta chain was obtained from a study of blood T cell repertoires in COVID-19. This CDR3 region has 15 residues. From germline, CDR1 is SGHTA and CDR2 FQGTGA. V shed 4 bases and J 7 bases; nucleotides not matched to a gene: 8. This clone was found a few times. Sequenced by immunoSEQ multiplex PCR; TCRdb stores in-frame clones only, minus some. The sample records about 410,000 clones, just under 90% being singletons. V gene TRBV7-3 combines with J gene TRBJ2-1; TRBD2 matches at 9 bases. This receptor was obtained from a woman in her 30s who had recovered from COVID-19. The sequenced sample was PBMCs or T cells enriched from blood (not recorded which). The CDR3 DNA reads as TGTGCCAGCAGCTATAGCGGGAGCCCGGGTAATGAGCAGTTCTTC. Protein: CASSYSGSPGNEQFF.